This T cell receptor (beta chain) was captured by sequencing in a study of human T cells and chemical hapten exposure. In TCRdb, the RACE reads were re-called with MiXCR into one record per CDR3 protein. In the table there are 150,000 to 200,000 distinct CDR3 sequences, approximately 30% of which are singletons. The CDR3 runs to 17 residues. The junction had 7 bases not matched to a gene; V was cut back by 8 bases and J by 0 bases. Germline CDR1 ENHRY, CDR2 SYGVKD. Time point denoted: patch test 3, about 24 weeks after DPC sensitization. Sample treatment: therapeutic diphenylcyclopropenone sensitization with weekly scalp DPC.

The chain joins TRBV10-3 to TRBJ2-1; 13 bases map to TRBD2. This clonotype was sampled from a young woman with alopecia areata. Some clones in this sample may be carry-over from other donors' samples. Material: whole blood, obtained in connection with sensitization to the hapten diphenylcyclopropenone (DPC). In DNA, the CDR3 is TGTGCCATCTCTGTACTAGCGGGGGGGAGCTCCTACAATGAGCAGTTCTTC. It encodes CAISVLAGGSSYNEQFF.